These T cell receptor beta chains were read from a single sample in a study of control samples from healthy donors and cancer patients. The repertoire was sequenced with immunoSEQ multiplex PCR; TCRdb's copy has only in-frame clones and lacks some. The data contain about 49,000 clones, 65% to 90% of them seen just once; the ten biggest clones take up 2.5% to 3%. The source material was PBMCs. These receptor sequences come from a woman aged 50 to 60 with lung cancer. The CDR3 runs from the conserved cysteine through the conserved F or W. The D gene is left open where the match is weak. Clone sizes are given selectively: once, few, many, or a class where the clone is expanded.

D gene,CDR3 length,J gene,V gene,clone size,CDR3 DNA,CDR3 protein
TRBD1,16,TRBJ1-1,TRBV9,.,TGTGCCAGCAGCGTAACAACAGGGGGCTTAGGCACTGAAGCTTTCTTT,CASSVTTGGLGTEAFF
.,14,TRBJ2-7,TRBV2,.,TGTGCCACTTCTGTCAGGGGCCCCGGCTACGAGCAGTACTTC,CATSVRGPGYEQYF
.,14,TRBJ2-7,TRBV5-1,.,TGCGCCAGCAGCTTAGGGCAGGGTGGCCACGAGCAGTACTTC,CASSLGQGGHEQYF
.,15,TRBJ1-4,TRBV5-1,.,TGCGCCAGCAGACCTCAGGGTTCCTCTAATGAAAAACTGTTTTTT,CASRPQGSSNEKLFF
TRBD1,13,TRBJ1-1,TRBV7-3,.,TGTGCCAGCAGCTTATCTACAGGGGCCGGAACTTTCTTT,CASSLSTGAGTFF
.,13,TRBJ1-2,TRBV2,.,TGTGCCAGCAGTGTATACGGGAACTATGGCTACACCTTC,CASSVYGNYGYTF
.,13,TRBJ1-5,TRBV7-8,.,TGTGCCAGCAGCCCATCCCCCAATCAGCCCCAGCATTTT,CASSPSPNQPQHF
.,15,TRBJ2-2,TRBV5-1,.,TGCGCCAGCAGCCCGGGGACGGCGAACACCGGGGAGCTGTTTTTT,CASSPGTANTGELFF
.,13,TRBJ2-7,TRBV11-3,.,TGTGCCAGCAGCTTAGAACAGCTCTACGAGCAGTACTTC,CASSLEQLYEQYF
TRBD1,13,TRBJ1-2,TRBV7-2,.,TGTGCCAGCAGCGTAACAGGGGGTAATGGCTACACCTTC,CASSVTGGNGYTF
TRBD1,14,TRBJ2-7,TRBV7-7,.,TGTGCCAGCAGCGCCGGGACAGGGGGCTACGAGCAGTACTTC,CASSAGTGGYEQYF
TRBD1,18,TRBJ2-3,TRBV7-3,.,TGTGCCAGCAGCTTATCCAAATCCGGGACAGGGATTTCGGATACGCAGTATTTT,CASSLSKSGTGISDTQYF
.,12,TRBJ1-3,TRBV21-1,few,TGTGTGGGAGGCTCCTCTGGAAACACCATATATTTT,CVGGSSGNTIYF
.,12,TRBJ1-2,TRBV27,.,TGTGCGACCGGAGGTAACGACTATGGCTACACCTTC,CATGGNDYGYTF
.,12,TRBJ1-2,TRBV6-2/TRBV6-3,few,TGTGCCAGCAGTTATATAGGCTATGGCTACACCTTC,CASSYIGYGYTF
.,15,TRBJ2-3,TRBV5-1,once,TGCGCCAGCAACAACCAGGGACCTAGCACAGATACGCAGTATTTT,CASNNQGPSTDTQYF
TRBD1,14,TRBJ1-5,TRBV2,.,TGTGCCAGCACCCGGACAGGGCTCTATCAGCCCCAGCATTTT,CASTRTGLYQPQHF
TRBD1,18,TRBJ1-2,TRBV7-9,.,TGTGCCAGCAGCGAACTGGGACAGGGGGCCCAGCCCTACTATGGCTACACCTTC,CASSELGQGAQPYYGYTF
TRBD1,10,TRBJ1-2,TRBV20-1,.,TGCAGTGCTTCAGGGGGCGGCTACACCTTC,CSASGGGYTF
TRBD1,14,TRBJ1-1,TRBV19,.,TGTGCCAGCGAAAAACAGGGGACGAACACTGAAGCTTTCTTT,CASEKQGTNTEAFF
.,15,TRBJ1-1,TRBV7-2,.,TGTGCCAGCTCGTTCCGAGGGGGGCCGGTCACTGAAGCTTTCTTT,CASSFRGGPVTEAFF
TRBD1,12,TRBJ1-1,TRBV29-1,.,TGCAGCGCCGACAGGGGGATCGCTGAAGCTTTCTTT,CSADRGIAEAFF
.,13,TRBJ1-5,TRBV9,.,TGTGCCAGCAGCGTAGACCCCAATCAGCCCCAGCATTTT,CASSVDPNQPQHF
.,15,TRBJ1-5,TRBV7-2,.,TGTGCCAGCAGCTCTAACGCGATTAGCAATCAGCCCCAGCATTTT,CASSSNAISNQPQHF
TRBD1,17,TRBJ1-4,TRBV27,.,TGTGCCAGCAGTTTATCGTTCCCGGGACAGTTTAATGAAAAACTGTTTTTT,CASSLSFPGQFNEKLFF
.,16,TRBJ1-2,TRBV6-5,few,TGTGCCAGCAGTTACCGGAGGGGATTCGCTAACTATGGCTACACCTTC,CASSYRRGFANYGYTF
.,12,TRBJ2-7,TRBV2,.,TGTGCCAGCAGTGTAGAGGTTTACGAGCAGTACTTC,CASSVEVYEQYF
TRBD1,14,TRBJ2-1,TRBV2,few,TGTGCCAGCAGGAACCAGGGGGTGTACAATGAGCAGTTCTTC,CASRNQGVYNEQFF
.,14,TRBJ1-1,TRBV7-9,.,TGTGCCAGCAGCTTAGGGCGGTTGAACACTGAAGCTTTCTTT,CASSLGRLNTEAFF
.,14,TRBJ2-5,TRBV27,.,TGTGCCAGCAGTTATGGGTACCCCCAAGAGACCCAGTACTTC,CASSYGYPQETQYF
.,14,TRBJ1-1,TRBV6-5,.,TGTGCCAGCAGTTACTGGGTGGAGGACACTGAAGCTTTCTTT,CASSYWVEDTEAFF
.,15,TRBJ1-5,TRBV6-1,few,TGTGCCAGCAGTGAAGGTATGGGGATGAATCAGCCCCAGCATTTT,CASSEGMGMNQPQHF
.,15,TRBJ2-5,TRBV6-5,.,TGTGCCAGCAGTTACGGGACAACCCTCCAAGAGACCCAGTACTTC,CASSYGTTLQETQYF
.,14,TRBJ1-2,TRBV19,.,TGTGCCAGTAGTATAAAGAAGGTTCTCTATGGCTACACCTTC,CASSIKKVLYGYTF
TRBD1,13,TRBJ1-2,TRBV7-9,.,TGTGCCAGCAGCTCCGGGACAGATTATGGCTACACCTTC,CASSSGTDYGYTF
.,17,TRBJ1-2,TRBV7-2,.,TGTGCCAGCAGCCCGACTCCGGGACGGCGAGCTAACTATGGCTACACCTTC,CASSPTPGRRANYGYTF
TRBD2,16,TRBJ2-3,TRBV4-3,.,TGCGCCAGCAGCCAAGGGACTAGCGGGGGTCGGGATACGCAGTATTTT,CASSQGTSGGRDTQYF
.,14,TRBJ1-6,TRBV7-2,.,TGTGCCAGCAGCCCTTTGGGGATGGGGAAAGCCCTCCACTTT,CASSPLGMGKALHF
.,14,TRBJ1-1,TRBV19,.,TGTGCCAGTAGCGGAAGTTACGGGAACACTGAAGCTTTCTTT,CASSGSYGNTEAFF
TRBD1,14,TRBJ1-2,TRBV5-4,few,TGTGCCAGCAGCTCCGGGACAGGGGACTATGGCTACACCTTC,CASSSGTGDYGYTF
.,19,TRBJ2-6,TRBV15,.,TGTGCCACCAGCCCCCAAACCGTGGGTGGGGTCTCTGGGGCCAACGTCCTGACTTTC,CATSPQTVGGVSGANVLTF
.,15,TRBJ2-5,TRBV4-1,.,TGCGCCAGCAGCCAAGTACTAGCCGGGAAAGAGACCCAGTACTTC,CASSQVLAGKETQYF
TRBD2,15,TRBJ2-1,TRBV3-1/TRBV3-2,.,TGTGCCAGCAGCCTCGGCGGGGGGGCCTTGAATGAGCAGTTCTTC,CASSLGGGALNEQFF
.,16,TRBJ2-6,TRBV7-2,.,TGTGCCAGCAGCTTATGGGCAGTCTCTGGGGCCAACGTCCTGACTTTC,CASSLWAVSGANVLTF